Each of the 18 T cell receptor beta chains below was sequenced from the same sample in a study of beta chain features in type 1 diabetes. Isolated RNA was reverse transcribed in full, so expressed TCRB transcripts were sequenced. The table came from immunoSEQ multiplex PCR; TCRdb's copy has only in-frame clones and leaves some out. Among 350,000 to 450,000 clones, approximately 15% were seen once, and the ten largest hold approximately 0.038%. Material for sequencing was naive CD4+ T cells from blood. The receptors stem from a man aged 25 to 45 in good health.

The CDR3, as DNA: TGCAGCGCTCGAGCCGGACAGAACTCTGGGGCCAACGTCCTGACTTTC. This codes for CSARAGQNSGANVLTF. The chain has TRBV29-1 and TRBJ2-6, with D possibly being TRBD1 (6 bases). The germline gives CDR1 SQVTM, CDR2 ANQGSEA. The CDR3 length is 16 residues. Trimming shortened V by 7 bases and J by 0 bases, and 16 bases separated the two germline ends.

The chain recombines TRBV18 with TRBJ2-5; tentatively, D is TRBD1 (5 bases). CDR3 length: 13 amino acids. Trimming left V 3 bases short and J 1 base short, with 6 bases between. The germline V gene has CDR1 KGHSH and CDR2 LQKENI. The CDR3 region is CASSPDSQETQYF. CDR3 in DNA: TGTGCCAGCTCACCCGACAGCCAAGAGACCCAGTACTTC.

The chain carries TRBV9 and TRBJ2-3, with TRBD2 matching over 9 bases. The CDR3 totals 17 residues. Germline V gene sequence: CDR1 SGDLS, CDR2 YYNGEE. The J segment lost 1 base and the V segment lost 0 bases, leaving 6 bases of the junction unmatched. The CDR3 bases are TGTGCCAGCAGCGTAGTTAGCGGGGGACTCGGCACAGATACGCAGTATTTT. It translates to CASSVVSGGLGTDTQYF.

In its sample, this clone was seen a few times. The rearrangement links TRBV29-1 to TRBJ2-3; 11 bases map to TRBD2. Germline CDR1 and CDR2: SQVTM and ANQGSEA. This CDR3 has 16 amino acids. Trimming took 6 bases from V and 3 from J; bases not matched to a gene: 11. The CDR3 is CSVKGLAGGRTDTQYF. The CDR3 nucleotides read TGCAGCGTGAAGGGTCTAGCGGGAGGTAGGACAGATACGCAGTATTTT.

The table lists this clone with a few counts. This chain links TRBV4-3 with TRBJ2-1; D is uncertain. The CDR3 is 14 amino acids. In germline, CDR1 is LGHNA, CDR2 YSLEER. V gave up 5 bases and J gave up 7 bases, with 15 bases separating them. The CDR3 nucleotides read TGCGCCAGCAGCACAAGATCCACCTTGAATGAGCAGTTCTTC. It translates to CASSTRSTLNEQFF.

This clone was seen a few times. The V gene is TRBV2, the J gene TRBJ1-2, with no clear D. Germline V gives CDR1 SNHLY, CDR2 FYNNEI. This CDR3 comprises 11 residues. V was cut by 7 bases and J by 4 bases, with 7 bases left in between. This CDR3 is CASTGGYGYTF. The CDR3 region has the DNA TGTGCCAGCACAGGAGGCTATGGCTACACCTTC.

This clone appeared a few times. The gene calls are TRBV6-5 and TRBJ1-1, with D perhaps TRBD1 (5 bases). V dropped 3 bases and J dropped 6 bases, with 11 bases sitting between them. CDR1 is MNHEY, CDR2 SVGAGI, per germline. The CDR3 loop spans 13 amino acids. The CDR3 bases are TGTGCCAGCAGTTATGACAGTTACGCTGAAGCTTTCTTT. Its protein product is CASSYDSYAEAFF.

The chain is built from TRBV5-4 and TRBJ2-3, with D hard to call. Per germline, CDR1 SGHNT and CDR2 YYREEE (reference sequence). This CDR3 has 15 amino acids. The ends were cut back, 0 bases at V and 2 bases at J, with 10 bases in the middle. The CDR3 sequence is CASSLGSKDTDTQYF. The CDR3 region has the DNA TGTGCCAGCAGCTTGGGAAGCAAGGACACAGATACGCAGTATTTT. The full variable domain, in which reference TRBV5-4 and TRBJ2-3 provide the parts outside the CDR3, is ETGVTQSPTHLIKTRGQQVTLRCSSQSGHNTVSWYQQALGQGPQFIFQYYREEENGRGNFPPRFSGLQFPNYSSELNVNALELDDSALYLCASSLGSKDTDTQYFGPGTRLTVL.

This clone was counted only a few times. The genes are TRBV13 and TRBJ2-1, with TRBD2 matching 10 bases. Germline loops: CDR1 PRHDT, CDR2 FYEKMQ (reference sequence). The CDR3 runs 18 residues. The V gene end was trimmed by 5 bases and the J gene end by 1 base; junction bases not matched to a gene: 11. CDR3 DNA sequence: TGTGCCAGCAGCCCCCTGGCTAGCGGGAGTCATTCCTACAATGAGCAGTTCTTC. It is translated as CASSPLASGSHSYNEQFF.

There are a few counts of this clone. An end of the junction differs from the germline gene, which may be a read error. This rearrangement joins TRBV7-7 to TRBJ2-5; D is possibly TRBD2 (5 bases). This CDR3 contains 17 residues. Germline CDR1 reads SSHAT; CDR2 reads FNYEAQ (reference sequence). The CDR3 sequence is CASSFSEIGGGRETQYF. The DNA of the CDR3 is TGTGCTAGCAGCTTTTCAGAGATCGGCGGAGGCCGAGAGACCCAGTACTTC.

The sample holds a few counts of this clone. This chain links TRBV7-2 with TRBJ2-1, with unresolved D. Germline V gene sequence: CDR1 SGHTA, CDR2 FQGNSA. The CDR3 runs to 14 residues. The V end lost 1 base, the J end lost 0 bases, and 4 bases lay between the germline ends. The CDR3 loop reads CASSLDSSYNEQFF. The CDR3 nucleotides are TGTGCCAGCAGCTTAGATAGCTCCTACAATGAGCAGTTCTTC.

This clone was recorded a few times. The chain couples TRBV25-1 to TRBJ2-7; the D is unclear. Trimming pared 5 bases from V and 12 bases from J, leaving 29 bases between. The CDR3 consists of 16 residues. Looked up from germline, CDR1 is MGHDK and CDR2 is SYGVNS. The CDR3 region is CASSPLRQAAPMRGYV. CDR3 nucleotides: TGTGCCAGCAGTCCTCTACGACAAGCTGCCCCAATGAGAGGGTACGTC.

This clone was recorded a few times. V is TRBV6-5 and J is TRBJ2-5, with TRBD2 matching 10 bases. The CDR3 is 16 amino acids. The V and J ends lost 1 base and 3 bases, in that order; junction bases with no gene match: 5. Germline-derived CDR1 and CDR2 are MNHEY and SVGAGI. The CDR3 loop is CASSYWASGGKETQYF. CDR3 DNA sequence: TGTGCCAGCAGTTACTGGGCTAGCGGGGGCAAAGAGACCCAGTACTTC.

This clone came up a few times. J is TRBJ2-5 and V is TRBV25-1; D is perhaps TRBD1 (5 bases). The germline V and J ends were trimmed by 5 bases and 7 bases, with 14 bases remaining between them. Germline V gives CDR1 MGHDK, CDR2 SYGVNS. The CDR3 contains 13 residues. DNA of the CDR3: TGTGCCAGCAGTATCCAGGGAATAGTGACCCAGTACTTC. Its protein is CASSIQGIVTQYF.

This clone was counted between two and nine times. The genes are TRBV9 and TRBJ2-1; 8 nucleotides align to TRBD2. CDR1 is SGDLS and CDR2 is YYNGEE in the germline V gene. With 4 bases clipped from V and 10 bases from J, the junction kept 16 bases outside the gene matches. The CDR3 extends over 16 amino acids. The CDR3 loop is CASSPRAGTRFREQFF. The CDR3 DNA is TGTGCCAGCAGCCCTCGGGCTGGGACTAGGTTTCGGGAGCAGTTCTTC.

This clone was detected only a few times. The chain uses TRBV15 and TRBJ1-4; possible D gene TRBD1, 5 bases. The CDR3 has 15 residues. From germline, CDR1 is LNHNV and CDR2 YYDKDF (reference sequence). V dropped 6 bases and J dropped 7 bases, with 18 bases sitting between them. The CDR3 loop reads CATRKTRQGSEKLFF. The CDR3 DNA follows: TGTGCCACCAGAAAAACTAGGCAGGGCTCTGAAAAACTGTTTTTT.

This clone was detected only a few times. The chain recombines TRBV11-2 with TRBJ2-7; 7 nucleotides line up with TRBD1. Germline assignment: CDR1 SGHAT and CDR2 FQNNGV. The CDR3 contains 16 residues. Trimming took 5 bases from V and 3 from J; bases not matched to a gene: 13. CDR3 region: CASSPYLPGGVYEQYV. The CDR3 DNA reads TGTGCCAGCAGCCCATATCTTCCAGGGGGTGTCTACGAGCAGTACGTC.

The gene calls are TRBV4-3 and TRBJ2-3, with 9 bases lining up with TRBD2. The junction had 9 bases not matched to a gene; V was cut back by 4 bases and J by 1 base. The germline gives CDR1 LGHNA, CDR2 YSLEER. The CDR3 has 17 amino acids. This chain's CDR3 is CASSLKGLAGRTDTQYF. CDR3 nucleotides: TGCGCCAGCAGCCTTAAGGGGCTAGCGGGACGCACAGATACGCAGTATTTT.